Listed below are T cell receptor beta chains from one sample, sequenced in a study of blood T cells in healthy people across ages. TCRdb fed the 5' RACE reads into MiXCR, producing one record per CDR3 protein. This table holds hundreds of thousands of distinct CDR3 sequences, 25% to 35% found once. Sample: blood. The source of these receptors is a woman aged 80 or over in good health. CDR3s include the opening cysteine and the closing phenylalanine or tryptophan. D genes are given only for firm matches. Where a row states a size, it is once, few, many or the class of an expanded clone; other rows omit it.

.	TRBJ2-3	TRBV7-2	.	TGTGCCAGCGGCTCCCTAGATACGCAGTATTTT	CASGSLDTQYF
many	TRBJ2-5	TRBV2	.	TGTGCCAGCAGTGAATCACTAGGGGGGACAGAGACCCAGTACTTC	CASSESLGGTETQYF
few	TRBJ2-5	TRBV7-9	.	TGTGCCAGCAGCACTACGATACGGGGATTTCAAGAGACCCAGTACTTC	CASSTTIRGFQETQYF
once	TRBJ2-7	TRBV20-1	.	TGCAGTGCTAGTGCAGCTTCGGCCTACGAGCAGTACTTC	CSASAASAYEQYF
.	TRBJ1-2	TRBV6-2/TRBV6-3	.	TGTGCCAGCAGTTACAAACTCGGGACGGGAGGCTACACCTTC	CASSYKLGTGGYTF
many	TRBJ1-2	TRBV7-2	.	TGTGCCAGCAGCTTAAAGTATGGCTACACCTTC	CASSLKYGYTF
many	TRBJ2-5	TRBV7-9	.	TGTGCCAGCAGCCTCGGGTCTACCCAGTACTTC	CASSLGSTQYF
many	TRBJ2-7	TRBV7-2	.	TGCGCCAGCAGCTTGGACCCGGGTCCCTACGAGCAGTACTTC	CASSLDPGPYEQYF
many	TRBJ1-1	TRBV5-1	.	TGCGCCAGCTTTCAGGACCCGGTAGGGACTGAAGCTTTCTTT	CASFQDPVGTEAFF
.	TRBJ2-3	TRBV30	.	TGTGCCTGGAGTGTTCCGCCCCCCGGGGCCGGAGACACAGATACGCAGTATTTT	CAWSVPPPGAGDTDTQYF
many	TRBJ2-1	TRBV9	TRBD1	TGTGCCAGCAGCGGAGGACAGGGACGATACAATGAGCAGTTCTTC	CASSGGQGRYNEQFF
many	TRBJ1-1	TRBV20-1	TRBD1	TGCAGTGCTAGTACGCAGGGGGCCACTGAAGCTTTCTTT	CSASTQGATEAFF
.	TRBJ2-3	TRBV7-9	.	TGTGCCAGTAGCCCTTCGTCGACCACAGATACGCAGTATTTT	CASSPSSTTDTQYF
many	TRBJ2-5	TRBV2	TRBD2	TGTGCCAGCAGTGAAGGTCGGGGACTAGCGGGCGCCCGGGGTGAGACCCAGTACTTC	CASSEGRGLAGARGETQYF
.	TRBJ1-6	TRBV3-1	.	TGTGCCAGCAGCCCCCGACAGGTCGGTTCACCCCTCCACTTT	CASSPRQVGSPLHF
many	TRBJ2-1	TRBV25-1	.	TGTGCCAGCAGTGAACCGGGACTCCGGAACAATGAGCAGTTCTTC	CASSEPGLRNNEQFF
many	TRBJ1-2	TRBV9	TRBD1	TGTGCCAGCAGCGTAGCTGGTACAGGGGGCTATGGCTACACCTTC	CASSVAGTGGYGYTF
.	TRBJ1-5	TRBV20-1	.	TGCAGTGCTAGGAGGGACAAGAGTCAGCCCCAGCATTTT	CSARRDKSQPQHF
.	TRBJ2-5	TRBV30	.	TGTGCCTGGAATGTGGATTGGAAGACCCAGTACTTC	CAWNVDWKTQYF
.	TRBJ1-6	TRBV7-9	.	TGTGCCAGCAGCGAACAGGGTAATTCACCCCTCCACTTT	CASSEQGNSPLHF
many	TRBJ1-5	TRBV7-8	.	TGTGCCAGCAGCTTATCAGCTAATCAGCCCCAGCATTTT	CASSLSANQPQHF
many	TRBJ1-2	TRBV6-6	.	TGTGCCAGCAGCCTCGCGCCCCTCGACGGAAACTATGGCTACACCTTC	CASSLAPLDGNYGYTF
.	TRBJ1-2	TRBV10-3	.	TGTGCCATCAGGGGTTCAGCTAACTATGGCTACACCTTC	CAIRGSANYGYTF
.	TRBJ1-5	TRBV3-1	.	TGTGCCAGCAGCCAAGATCCCAGCCAGCCCCAGCATTTT	CASSQDPSQPQHF
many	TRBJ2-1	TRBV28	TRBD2	TGTGCCAGCAGCTCTCCTAGCGGGGGGCCTTACAATGAGCAGTTCTTC	CASSSPSGGPYNEQFF
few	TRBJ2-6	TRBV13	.	TGTGCCAGCCTCCGGGCCCCGAGGGCTGGGGCCAACGTCCTGACTTTC	CASLRAPRAGANVLTF
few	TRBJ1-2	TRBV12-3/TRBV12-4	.	TGTGCCAGCAGTCCCTCGGGAAGACATGGCTACACCTTC	CASSPSGRHGYTF
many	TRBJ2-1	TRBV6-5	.	TGTGCCAGCAGAGGGGAACTCTACAATGAGCAGTTCTTC	CASRGELYNEQFF
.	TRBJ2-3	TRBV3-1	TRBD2	TGTGCCAGCAGCCTAGCTACCGGGACTAGCGGGGAGACGCAGTATTTT	CASSLATGTSGETQYF
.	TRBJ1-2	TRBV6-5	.	TGTGCCAGCAGTTCCCAGGGAAGGGGTACCTATGGCTACACCTTC	CASSSQGRGTYGYTF
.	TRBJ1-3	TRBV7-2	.	TGTGCCAGCAGCCCCCCTCAGTTTGGAAACACCATATATTTT	CASSPPQFGNTIYF
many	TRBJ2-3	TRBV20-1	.	TGCAGTGCTCCTCGGGGATACACAGATACGCAGTATTTT	CSAPRGYTDTQYF
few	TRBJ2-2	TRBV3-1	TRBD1	TGTGCCAGCAGCCAGGCGGGGACAGGGGAAGCCGGGGAGCTGTTTTTT	CASSQAGTGEAGELFF
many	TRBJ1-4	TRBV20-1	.	TGCAGCCCCTCCCTGGGGGCGGCTAATGAAAAACTGTTTTTT	CSPSLGAANEKLFF
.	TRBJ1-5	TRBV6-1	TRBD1	TGTGCCAGCAGTGACCAACGGGACAGGTTCCTTAGCAATCAGCCCCAGCATTTT	CASSDQRDRFLSNQPQHF